This TCR beta chain was documented in a study of shared clonotypes between healthy human individuals. The sample holds one count of this clone. Assay: immunoSEQ multiplex PCR; the TCRdb copy retains only in-frame clones and omits some. The sample consists of around 940,000 clones, over 60% of them appearing once. Germline assignment: CDR1 MNHNS and CDR2 SASEGT. The CDR3 extends over 15 amino acids. V was trimmed by 0 bases and J by 0 bases, leaving 7 bases between them. The chain has TRBV6-1 and TRBJ2-3; D is unresolved. The TCR comes from a man younger than 30 in good health. Sequenced: memory CD4+ T cells sorted from blood. The subset: CD45RA-negative fraction. The CDR3 protein is CASSEAYFSTDTQYF. CDR3 nucleotides: TGTGCCAGCAGTGAAGCTTACTTTAGCACAGATACGCAGTATTTT.